This T cell receptor beta chain is from a study of T cells after yellow fever vaccination. 5'RACE template switching generated TCR cDNA, adding a universal primer site and UMIs. TCRdb reprocessed the 5' RACE reads via MiXCR and lists one record per CDR3 protein. The data contain 250,000 to 400,000 distinct CDR3 sequences, around 4.5% of them singletons. Study results and caveats: Secondary responses were weaker yet peaked faster, day 5 versus 15. Reappearance after the booster was seen for most primary-vaccination clones, at 96% CD4 and 70% to 90% CD8.

Points on this clonotype: Its specificity is unknown.

The clonotype comes from a young man who received the YFV17D yellow fever vaccine. The specimen was PBMCs, collected 15 days after the yellow fever booster vaccination.

CDR3 bases: TGCGCCAGCAGCTCCGGGATCTCAACTAATGAAAAACTGTTTTTT. Translated: CASSSGISTNEKLFF. The chain uses TRBV5-1 and TRBJ1-4; D remains unclear. Looked up from germline, CDR1 is SGHRS and CDR2 is YFSETQ. V gave up 3 bases and J gave up 0 bases, with 9 bases separating them. The CDR3 sequence is 15 residues long.